This is a list of T cell receptor beta chains from one sample in a study of Ad26.COV2.S vaccination and SARS-CoV-2 variants. Here immunoSEQ multiplex PCR was the method, and the copy in TCRdb shows in-frame clones only, minus some. The table has approximately 340,000 clones, roughly 94% seen once; the top ten hold about 3.9%. The sample consisted of peripheral blood, taken after recovery from COVID-19. These receptors came from a human donor who had recovered from COVID-19. CDR3s include the opening cysteine and the closing phenylalanine or tryptophan. A D gene is named only where the DNA matches it firmly. Clone size is stated in some rows and not others, as once, few, many or a class when expanded.

TGTGCCAGCAGCCAGGGGGCGAGCACAGATACGCAGTATTTT	CASSQGASTDTQYF	TRBD1	TRBV5-6	TRBJ2-3	14	-
TGTGCCAGCAGCCAGACAGGGAGTAATTCACCCCTCCACTTT	CASSQTGSNSPLHF	TRBD1	TRBV28	TRBJ1-6	14	-
TGTGCCAGCAGCTTCGACTCGGACGAGCAGTACTTC	CASSFDSDEQYF	-	TRBV11-3	TRBJ2-7	12	-
TGTGCCAGTACCCCGACCGGGAGCTCCTACGAGCAGTACTTC	CASTPTGSSYEQYF	-	TRBV19	TRBJ2-7	14	-
TGCGCCAGCAGCCAAGACGGGCGAGACACCAATGAGCAGTTCTTC	CASSQDGRDTNEQFF	-	TRBV4-1	TRBJ2-1	15	-
TGTGCCAGCAGCAAAGCGCTTTGGAGGACAGACTATAGCAATCAGCCCCAGCATTTT	CASSKALWRTDYSNQPQHF	-	TRBV21-1	TRBJ1-5	19	-
TGTGCCAGCTCACCAAGGGGGGACAGCAATTCACCCCTCCACTTT	CASSPRGDSNSPLHF	TRBD1	TRBV18	TRBJ1-6	15	-
TGTGCGGGGGCTATGAGAGGGACTGAAGCTTTCTTT	CAGAMRGTEAFF	-	TRBV6-6	TRBJ1-1	12	-
TGTGCCAGCAGCTTGGCAGGGGGCGCGAACACTGAAGCTTTCTTT	CASSLAGGANTEAFF	TRBD1	TRBV5-4	TRBJ1-1	15	once
TGTGCCATCAGGGGACTAGCGGGTCGCTACGAGCAGTACTTC	CAIRGLAGRYEQYF	TRBD2	TRBV10-3	TRBJ2-7	14	-
TGTGCCACCGACCGGGCTCAAAAGGCGCAGTATTTT	CATDRAQKAQYF	-	TRBV2	TRBJ2-3	12	-
TGTGCCAGCAGTCGGACAGGGAATTCCGAGTACAATGAGCAGTTCTTC	CASSRTGNSEYNEQFF	TRBD1	TRBV5-6	TRBJ2-1	16	-
TGCAGCGTTGGCCCCAGGGAGTACACTGAAGCTTTCTTT	CSVGPREYTEAFF	-	TRBV29-1	TRBJ1-1	13	-
TGCAGCGTTGAGAGGGGGGTCGGTCAGCCCCAGCATTTT	CSVERGVGQPQHF	-	TRBV29-1	TRBJ1-5	13	-
TGTGCCAGCAGTTCACCCGGGACGAGCCGAGAGACCCAGTACTTC	CASSSPGTSRETQYF	-	TRBV6-6	TRBJ2-5	15	-
TGTGCCAGCAGCGTAGTTGGGCAGCCGCGGAGAGAGACCCAGTACTTC	CASSVVGQPRRETQYF	-	TRBV9	TRBJ2-5	16	-
TGTGCCAGCAGCGTAGACAGAGATCCCATCTATGAAGCTTTCTTT	CASSVDRDPIYEAFF	-	TRBV9	TRBJ1-1	15	-
TGCGCCATCGCTACCGGGGAGCTGTTTTTT	CAIATGELFF	-	TRBV10-1	TRBJ2-2	10	-
TGTGCCAGCAGCCCCGGGACCGGTGGCTACACCTTC	CASSPGTGGYTF	-	TRBV11-2	TRBJ1-2	12	-
TGTGCCATCAGTGAGTCGAGGACCCAGAAAAGAGAGCAGTTCTTC	CAISESRTQKREQFF	-	TRBV10-3	TRBJ2-1	15	-
TGTGCCAGCAGCTCAACAGGGGGCGGGTGGTATGGCTACACCTTC	CASSSTGGGWYGYTF	TRBD1	TRBV13	TRBJ1-2	15	-
TGTGCCAGTATCCCCTGGGGGCTCAGGAACACTGAAGCTTTCTTT	CASIPWGLRNTEAFF	-	TRBV19	TRBJ1-1	15	-
TGTGCCAGCAGCCCTCCGGGGGGTGGAATGAACACTGAAGCTTTCTTT	CASSPPGGGMNTEAFF	-	TRBV7-3	TRBJ1-1	16	-
TGCGCCAGCAGTCAGGGACACAGGGTCCGCAATGAGCAGTTCTTC	CASSQGHRVRNEQFF	-	TRBV5-1	TRBJ2-1	15	-
TGTGCCAGCAGGGACGGCGATAGCTCCTACGAGCAGTACTTC	CASRDGDSSYEQYF	-	TRBV5-6	TRBJ2-7	14	-
TGTGCCAGCAGTACGGACAGGGGGACTAATGAAAAACTGTTTTTT	CASSTDRGTNEKLFF	TRBD1	TRBV25-1	TRBJ1-4	15	-
TGTGCCAGCAGCTTAGGGGCGGGTAGCAATCAGCCCCAGCATTTT	CASSLGAGSNQPQHF	-	TRBV11-2	TRBJ1-5	15	-
TGTGCCATCAGTGAGTCCGGGACAGGGGGCGGCTACACCTTC	CAISESGTGGGYTF	TRBD1	TRBV10-3	TRBJ1-2	14	once
TGTGCCAGCAGTGAATTTAATGGAAACACCATATATTTT	CASSEFNGNTIYF	-	TRBV25-1	TRBJ1-3	13	-
TGTGCCAGCAGCTTACAGACAGGGGGCTTCAATGAGCAGTTCTTC	CASSLQTGGFNEQFF	TRBD1	TRBV11-1	TRBJ2-1	15	-
TGTGCCAGCAGCCCGGGGACAGGGGGGACCTATGGCTACACCTTC	CASSPGTGGTYGYTF	TRBD1	TRBV3-1/TRBV3-2	TRBJ1-2	15	-
TGTGCCAGCAGCTTGGCGGGCCCTGGCTATGGCTACACCTTC	CASSLAGPGYGYTF	-	TRBV5-4	TRBJ1-2	14	-
TGCGCCAGCAGCTTGGTCCAGGGACCAGTCTATGGCTACACCTTC	CASSLVQGPVYGYTF	-	TRBV5-1	TRBJ1-2	15	-
TGCGCCAGCAGCCCCGGGAGTTGGGGAATAGGCGAGCAGTTCTTC	CASSPGSWGIGEQFF	-	TRBV5-1	TRBJ2-1	15	-
TGCGCCAGCAGCTTAGATGGGGCACCAGGGAGCTCTAACTATGGCTACACCTTC	CASSLDGAPGSSNYGYTF	-	TRBV5-1	TRBJ1-2	18	-
TGTGCCAGCAGCCAATTGGCGGGGCAGGGAGCCGAAAAACTGTTTTTT	CASSQLAGQGAEKLFF	-	TRBV3-1/TRBV3-2	TRBJ1-4	16	-
TGCGCCAGCAGCCAAGTGATTGCATGGGGGAGGGACACCGGGGAGCTGTTTTTT	CASSQVIAWGRDTGELFF	TRBD2	TRBV4-3	TRBJ2-2	18	-
TGTGCCACCAAATACCGCGCCGGAACCTACGAGCAGTACTTC	CATKYRAGTYEQYF	-	TRBV19	TRBJ2-7	14	once
TGTGCCAGCAGCTTTTACAGGGATAACACCGGGGAGCTGTTTTTT	CASSFYRDNTGELFF	-	TRBV5-6	TRBJ2-2	15	once
TGTGCCAGCAGTTACTCCCTGAGGCCTGGAAACACCATATATTTT	CASSYSLRPGNTIYF	-	TRBV6-5	TRBJ1-3	15	-
TGTGCCAGCAGCTTGCGAGCGGGGGCCTACAATGAGCAGTTCTTC	CASSLRAGAYNEQFF	TRBD2	TRBV5-4	TRBJ2-1	15	-
TGCGCCAGCAGCGGCCCGGGACAGGGGAACAATGAGCAGTTCTTC	CASSGPGQGNNEQFF	TRBD1	TRBV5-1	TRBJ2-1	15	-
TGTGCCACCAGCAGAGATCCGGTCCTGAACACTGAAGCTTTCTTT	CATSRDPVLNTEAFF	-	TRBV15	TRBJ1-1	15	-
TGTGCCAGAAGCTTGATGGGCCAAGAGACCCAGTACTTC	CARSLMGQETQYF	-	TRBV5-3	TRBJ2-5	13	-
TGTGCCAGCAGTCCCTACAGGGGTCCCACCTACGAGCAGTACTTC	CASSPYRGPTYEQYF	TRBD1	TRBV6-1	TRBJ2-7	15	-
TGTGCCAGCAGCTTAGTTGGGTGGAACACTGAAGCTTTCTTT	CASSLVGWNTEAFF	-	TRBV7-8	TRBJ1-1	14	-
TGCGCCAGCAGCTTCGGGAGACAGAGCTACGAGCAGTACTTC	CASSFGRQSYEQYF	-	TRBV5-1	TRBJ2-7	14	-
TGTGCCAGCAGCTTGGCCGGGGATGGACTGATCAATCAGCCCCAGCATTTT	CASSLAGDGLINQPQHF	-	TRBV5-5	TRBJ1-5	17	-
TGTGCCACCAGTCAGGGGGTATCTATTGAGCAGTTCTTC	CATSQGVSIEQFF	TRBD1	TRBV24-1	TRBJ2-1	13	-
TGTGCCAGCAGTTACAGTGGGGGGGGCAATCAGCCCCAGCATTTT	CASSYSGGGNQPQHF	-	TRBV6-2/TRBV6-3	TRBJ1-5	15	-
TGCGCCAGCAGCTTCGGGGAAGAGACCCAGTACTTC	CASSFGEETQYF	-	TRBV5-1	TRBJ2-5	12	-
TGTGCCAGCAGCGGTGGGATCCACACCGGGGAGCTGTTTTTT	CASSGGIHTGELFF	-	TRBV9	TRBJ2-2	14	-
TGTGCCAGCAGCGTCCTCGCGGGGTCCTACGAGCAGTACTTC	CASSVLAGSYEQYF	-	TRBV9	TRBJ2-7	14	-
TGTGCCAGCTCCCCGACAGTCTACGAGCAGTACTTC	CASSPTVYEQYF	-	TRBV18	TRBJ2-7	12	once
TGTGCCAGCAGTCAGGACAGGGCGGCGCAGTATTTT	CASSQDRAAQYF	TRBD1	TRBV3-1/TRBV3-2	TRBJ2-3	12	-
TGTGCCAGCAGCTTCCGTACACGGGACAGGTTGTTTTTT	CASSFRTRDRLFF	TRBD1	TRBV7-9	TRBJ1-4	13	once
TGTGCCAGCAGCTTCTACTCCGTCGTGGGGGGGGCCAACGTCCTGACTTTC	CASSFYSVVGGANVLTF	-	TRBV7-2	TRBJ2-6	17	-
TGTGCCAGCAGCGGCCCCCAGGGGGATCCCAATGAGCAGTTCTTC	CASSGPQGDPNEQFF	TRBD1	TRBV9	TRBJ2-1	15	-
TGTGCCAGCAGTCTGCCGGGTAGTGGGACAGGCTATGGCTACACCTTC	CASSLPGSGTGYGYTF	TRBD1	TRBV5-8	TRBJ1-2	16	-
TGTGCCAGCAGCTCTCGACAGGGCAGCTCCTACGAGCAGTACTTC	CASSSRQGSSYEQYF	TRBD1	TRBV7-9	TRBJ2-7	15	-